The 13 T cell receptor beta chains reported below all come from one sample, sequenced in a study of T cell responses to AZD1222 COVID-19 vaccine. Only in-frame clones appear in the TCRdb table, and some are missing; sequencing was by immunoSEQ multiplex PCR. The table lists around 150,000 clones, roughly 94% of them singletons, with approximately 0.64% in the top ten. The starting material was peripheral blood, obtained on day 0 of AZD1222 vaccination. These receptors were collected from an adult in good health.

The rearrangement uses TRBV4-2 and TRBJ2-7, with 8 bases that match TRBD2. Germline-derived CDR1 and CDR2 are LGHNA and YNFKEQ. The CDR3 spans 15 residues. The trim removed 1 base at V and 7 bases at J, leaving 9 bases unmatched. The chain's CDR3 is CASSQVSGGDQEQYF. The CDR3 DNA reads TGTGCCAGCAGCCAAGTCTCGGGAGGGGATCAGGAGCAGTACTTC.

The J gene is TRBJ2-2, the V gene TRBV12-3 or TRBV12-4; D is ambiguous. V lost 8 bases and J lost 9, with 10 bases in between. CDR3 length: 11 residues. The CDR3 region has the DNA TGTGCCAGCTCAAACGAAAGGGAGCTGTTTTTT. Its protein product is CASSNERELFF.

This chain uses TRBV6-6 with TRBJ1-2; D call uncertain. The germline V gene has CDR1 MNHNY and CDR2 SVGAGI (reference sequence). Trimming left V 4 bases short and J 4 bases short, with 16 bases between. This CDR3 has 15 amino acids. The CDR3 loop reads CASSSVDSGLYGYTF. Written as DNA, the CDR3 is TGTGCCAGCAGTTCTGTGGACTCGGGCCTCTATGGCTACACCTTC.

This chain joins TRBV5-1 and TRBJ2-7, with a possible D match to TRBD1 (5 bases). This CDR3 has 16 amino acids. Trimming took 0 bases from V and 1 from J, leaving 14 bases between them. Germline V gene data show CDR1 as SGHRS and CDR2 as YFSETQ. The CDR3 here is CASSLDPSAGSYEQYF. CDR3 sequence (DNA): TGCGCCAGCAGCTTGGATCCCTCAGCAGGGTCCTACGAGCAGTACTTC.

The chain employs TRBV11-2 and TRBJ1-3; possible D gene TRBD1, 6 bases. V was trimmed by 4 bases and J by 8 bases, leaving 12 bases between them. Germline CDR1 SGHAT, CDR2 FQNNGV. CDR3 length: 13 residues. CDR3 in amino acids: CASSWRTEDTIYF. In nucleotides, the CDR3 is TGTGCCAGCAGCTGGAGGACAGAGGACACCATATATTTT.

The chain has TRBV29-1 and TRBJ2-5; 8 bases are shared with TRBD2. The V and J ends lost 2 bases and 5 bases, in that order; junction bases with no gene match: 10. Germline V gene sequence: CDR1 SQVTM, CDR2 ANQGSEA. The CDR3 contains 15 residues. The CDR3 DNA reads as TGCAGCGTTGAAAGGGGGGGACTAGGAAGGGAGACCCAGTACTTC. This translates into CSVERGGLGRETQYF.

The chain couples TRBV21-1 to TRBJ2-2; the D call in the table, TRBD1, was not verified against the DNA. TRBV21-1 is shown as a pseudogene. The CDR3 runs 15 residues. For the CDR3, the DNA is TGTGCCAGCAGCAAAGGGACAGGGGACACCGGGGAGCTGTTTTTT. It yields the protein CASSKGTGDTGELFF.

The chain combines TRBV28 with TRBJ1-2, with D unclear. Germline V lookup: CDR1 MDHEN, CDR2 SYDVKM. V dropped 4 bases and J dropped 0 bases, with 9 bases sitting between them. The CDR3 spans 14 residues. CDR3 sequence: CASSSQRSNYGYTF. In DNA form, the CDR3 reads TGTGCCAGCAGTTCTCAACGGTCTAACTATGGCTACACCTTC.

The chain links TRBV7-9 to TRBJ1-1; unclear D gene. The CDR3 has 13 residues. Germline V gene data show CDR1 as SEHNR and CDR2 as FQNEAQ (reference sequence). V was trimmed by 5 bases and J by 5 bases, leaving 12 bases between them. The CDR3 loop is CASSPVVTTEAFF. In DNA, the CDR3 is TGTGCCAGCAGCCCCGTGGTGACGACTGAAGCTTTCTTT.

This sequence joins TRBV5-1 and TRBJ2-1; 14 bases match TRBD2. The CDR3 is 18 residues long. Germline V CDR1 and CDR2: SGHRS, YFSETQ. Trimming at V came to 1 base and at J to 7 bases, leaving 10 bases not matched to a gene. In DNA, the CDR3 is TGCGCCAGCAGCTTGAGGCCCGGGACTAGCGGGAGTTGGAATGAGCAGTTCTTC. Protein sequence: CASSLRPGTSGSWNEQFF.

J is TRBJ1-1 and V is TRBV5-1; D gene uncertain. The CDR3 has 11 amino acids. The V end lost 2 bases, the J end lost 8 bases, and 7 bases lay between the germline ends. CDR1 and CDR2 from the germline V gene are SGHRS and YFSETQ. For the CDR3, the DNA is TGCGCCAGCAGCTTTCGAGACGAAGCTTTCTTT. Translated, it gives CASSFRDEAFF.

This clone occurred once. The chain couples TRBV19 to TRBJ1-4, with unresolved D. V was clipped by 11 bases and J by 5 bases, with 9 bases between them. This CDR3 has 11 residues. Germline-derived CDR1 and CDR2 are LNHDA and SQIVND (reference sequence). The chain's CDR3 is CASFPNEKLFF. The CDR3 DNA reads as TGTGCCTCTTTCCCAAATGAAAAACTGTTTTTT.

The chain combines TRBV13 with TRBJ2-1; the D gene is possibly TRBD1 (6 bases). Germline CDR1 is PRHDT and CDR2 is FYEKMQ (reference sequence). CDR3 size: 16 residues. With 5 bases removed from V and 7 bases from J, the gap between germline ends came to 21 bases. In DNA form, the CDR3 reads TGTGCCAGCAGCCCAAAGAGGGACGGGACAAATAATGAGCAGTTCTTC. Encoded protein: CASSPKRDGTNNEQFF. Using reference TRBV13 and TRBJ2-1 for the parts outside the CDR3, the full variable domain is AAGVIQSPRHLIKEKRETATLKCYPIPRHDTVYWYQQGPGQDPQFLISFYEKMQSDKGSIPDRFSAQQFSDYHSELNMSSLELGDSALYFCASSPKRDGTNNEQFFGPGTRLTVL.